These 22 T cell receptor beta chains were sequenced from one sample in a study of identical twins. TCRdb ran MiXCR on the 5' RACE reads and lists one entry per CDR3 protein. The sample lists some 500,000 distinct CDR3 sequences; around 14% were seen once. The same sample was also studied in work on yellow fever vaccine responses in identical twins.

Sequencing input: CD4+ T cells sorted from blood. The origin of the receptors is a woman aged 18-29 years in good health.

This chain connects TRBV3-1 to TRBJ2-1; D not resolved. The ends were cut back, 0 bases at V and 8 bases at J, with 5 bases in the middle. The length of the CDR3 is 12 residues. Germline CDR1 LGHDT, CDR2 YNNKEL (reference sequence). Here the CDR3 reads CASSQDIHEQFF. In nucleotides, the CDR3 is TGTGCCAGCAGCCAAGATATCCATGAGCAGTTCTTC.

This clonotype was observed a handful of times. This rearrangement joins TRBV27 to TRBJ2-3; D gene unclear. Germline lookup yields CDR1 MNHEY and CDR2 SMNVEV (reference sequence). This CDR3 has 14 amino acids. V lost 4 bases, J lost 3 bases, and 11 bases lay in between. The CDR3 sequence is CASSSLPTTDTQYF. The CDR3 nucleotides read TGTGCCAGCAGTTCACTACCGACAACAGATACGCAGTATTTT.

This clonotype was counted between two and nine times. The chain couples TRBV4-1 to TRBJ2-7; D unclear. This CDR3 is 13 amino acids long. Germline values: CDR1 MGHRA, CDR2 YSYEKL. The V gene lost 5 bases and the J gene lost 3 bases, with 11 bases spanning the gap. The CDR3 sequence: CASSVDRSYEQYF. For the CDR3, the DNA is TGCGCCAGCAGCGTCGATCGGAGCTACGAGCAGTACTTC.

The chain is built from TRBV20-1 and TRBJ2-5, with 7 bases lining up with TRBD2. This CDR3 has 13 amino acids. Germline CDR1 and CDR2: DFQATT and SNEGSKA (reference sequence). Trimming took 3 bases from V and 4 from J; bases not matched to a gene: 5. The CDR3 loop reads CSASRTSGETQYF. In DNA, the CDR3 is TGCAGTGCTAGTAGGACTAGTGGAGAGACCCAGTACTTC.

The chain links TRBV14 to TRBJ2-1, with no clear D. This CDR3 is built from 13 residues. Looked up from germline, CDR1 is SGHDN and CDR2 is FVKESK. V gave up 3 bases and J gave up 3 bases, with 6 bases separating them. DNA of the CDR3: TGTGCCAGCAGCCATAGACTCTACAATGAGCAGTTCTTC. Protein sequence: CASSHRLYNEQFF.

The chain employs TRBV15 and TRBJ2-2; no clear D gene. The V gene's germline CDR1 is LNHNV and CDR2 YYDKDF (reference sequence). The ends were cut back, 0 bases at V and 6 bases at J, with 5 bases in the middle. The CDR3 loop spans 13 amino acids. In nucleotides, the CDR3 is TGTGCCACCAGCAGAGATAGGGCCGGGGAGCTGTTTTTT. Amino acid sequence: CATSRDRAGELFF. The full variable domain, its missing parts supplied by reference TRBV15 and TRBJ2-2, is DAMVIQNPRYQVTQFGKPVTLSCSQTLNHNVMYWYQQKSSQAPKLLFHYYDKDFNNEADTPDNFQSRRPNTSFCFLDIRSPGLGDTAMYLCATSRDRAGELFFGEGSRLTVL.

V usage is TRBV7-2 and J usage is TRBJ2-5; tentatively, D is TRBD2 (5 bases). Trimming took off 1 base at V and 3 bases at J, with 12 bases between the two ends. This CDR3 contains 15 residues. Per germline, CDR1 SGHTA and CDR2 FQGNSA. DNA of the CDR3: TGTGCCAGCAGCTTAGTAGGTTCGCGGGAAGAGACCCAGTACTTC. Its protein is CASSLVGSREETQYF.

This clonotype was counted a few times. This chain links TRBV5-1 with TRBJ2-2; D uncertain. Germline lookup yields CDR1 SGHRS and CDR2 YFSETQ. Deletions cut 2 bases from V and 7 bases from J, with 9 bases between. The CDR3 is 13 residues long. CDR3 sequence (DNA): TGCGCCAGCAGCTTCCCCACCAGCGGGGAGCTGTTTTTT. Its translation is CASSFPTSGELFF.

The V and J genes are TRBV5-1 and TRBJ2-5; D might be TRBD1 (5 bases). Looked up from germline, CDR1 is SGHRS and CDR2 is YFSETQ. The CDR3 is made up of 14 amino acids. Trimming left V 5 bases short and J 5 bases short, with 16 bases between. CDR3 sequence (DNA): TGCGCCAGCAGGATTTCAGGGTTCATCGAGACCCAGTACTTC. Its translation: CASRISGFIETQYF.

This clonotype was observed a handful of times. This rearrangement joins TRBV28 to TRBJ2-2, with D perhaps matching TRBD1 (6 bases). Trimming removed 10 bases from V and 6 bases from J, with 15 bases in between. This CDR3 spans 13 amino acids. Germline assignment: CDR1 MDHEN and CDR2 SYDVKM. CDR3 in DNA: TGTGCCACCCGATTCAGGGGAGCCGGGGAGCTGTTTTTT. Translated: CATRFRGAGELFF. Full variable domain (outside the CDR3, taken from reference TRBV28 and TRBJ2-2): DVKVTQSSRYLVKRTGEKVFLECVQDMDHENMFWYRQDPGLGLRLIYFSYDVKMKEKGDIPEGYSVSREKKERFSLILESASTNQTSMYLCATRFRGAGELFFGEGSRLTVL.

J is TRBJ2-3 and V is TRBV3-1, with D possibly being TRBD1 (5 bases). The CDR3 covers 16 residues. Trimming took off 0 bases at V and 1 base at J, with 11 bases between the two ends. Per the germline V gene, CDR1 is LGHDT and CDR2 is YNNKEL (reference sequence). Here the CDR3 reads CASSQDRRGGTDTQYF. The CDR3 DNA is TGTGCCAGCAGCCAAGATCGAAGGGGTGGCACAGATACGCAGTATTTT.

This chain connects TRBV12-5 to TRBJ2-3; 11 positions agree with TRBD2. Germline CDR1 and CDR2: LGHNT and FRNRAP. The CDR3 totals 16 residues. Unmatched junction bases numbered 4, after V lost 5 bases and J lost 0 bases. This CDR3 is CASGKLAGASTDTQYF. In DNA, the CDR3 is TGTGCTAGTGGTAAACTAGCGGGAGCGAGCACAGATACGCAGTATTTT.

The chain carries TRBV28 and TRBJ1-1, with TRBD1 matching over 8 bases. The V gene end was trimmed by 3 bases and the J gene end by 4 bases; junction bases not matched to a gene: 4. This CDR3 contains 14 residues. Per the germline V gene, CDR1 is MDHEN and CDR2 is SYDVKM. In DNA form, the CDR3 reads TGTGCCAGCAGTTTGGACAGGGTGATCACTGAAGCTTTCTTT. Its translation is CASSLDRVITEAFF.

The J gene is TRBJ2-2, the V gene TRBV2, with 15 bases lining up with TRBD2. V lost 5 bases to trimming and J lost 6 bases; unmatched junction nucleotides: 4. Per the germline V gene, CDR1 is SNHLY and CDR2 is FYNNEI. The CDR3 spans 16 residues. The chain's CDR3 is CASSPRTSGGAGELFF. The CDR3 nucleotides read TGTGCCAGCAGTCCACGGACTAGCGGGGGGGCCGGGGAGCTGTTTTTT. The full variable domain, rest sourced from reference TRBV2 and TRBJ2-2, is EPEVTQTPSHQVTQMGQEVILRCVPISNHLYFYWYRQILGQKVEFLVSFYNNEISEKSEIFDDQFSVERPDGSNFTLKIRSTKLEDSAMYFCASSPRTSGGAGELFFGEGSRLTVL.

The CDR3 protein is CSARDFGAPTYQETQYF. CDR3 sequence (DNA): TGCAGTGCTAGAGATTTTGGTGCGCCGACGTACCAAGAGACCCAGTACTTC. The chain is built from TRBV20-1 and TRBJ2-5; no reliable D call. The germline gives CDR1 DFQATT, CDR2 SNEGSKA (reference sequence). This CDR3 has 17 amino acids. Trimming removed 0 bases at V and 0 bases at J, with 17 bases between.

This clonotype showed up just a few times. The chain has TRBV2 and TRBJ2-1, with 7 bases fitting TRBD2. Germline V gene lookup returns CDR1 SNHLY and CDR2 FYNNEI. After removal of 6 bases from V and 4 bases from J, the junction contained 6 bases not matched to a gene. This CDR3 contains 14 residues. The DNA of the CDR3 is TGTGCCAGCAGACTGGGACTATATTACAATGAGCAGTTCTTC. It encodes CASRLGLYYNEQFF.

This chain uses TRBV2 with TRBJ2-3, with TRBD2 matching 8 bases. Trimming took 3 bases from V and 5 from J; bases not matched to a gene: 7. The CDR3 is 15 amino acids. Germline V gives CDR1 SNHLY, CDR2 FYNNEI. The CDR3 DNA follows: TGTGCCAGCAGTGACAGCGGGAGAGTGGGAGATACGCAGTATTTT. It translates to CASSDSGRVGDTQYF.

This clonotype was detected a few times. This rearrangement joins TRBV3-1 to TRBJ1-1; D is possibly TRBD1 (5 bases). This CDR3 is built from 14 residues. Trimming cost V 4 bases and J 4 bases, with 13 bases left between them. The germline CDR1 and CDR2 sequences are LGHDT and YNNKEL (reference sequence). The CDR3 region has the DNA TGTGCCAGCAGCCCTTCGGGGGGTCGCACTGAAGCTTTCTTT. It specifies CASSPSGGRTEAFF.

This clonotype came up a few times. As DNA, the CDR3 is TGTGCCAGCAGCTCCCCAACGGGACAGGCCTACGAGCAGTACTTC. Translating it yields CASSSPTGQAYEQYF. This sequence joins TRBV6-2 or TRBV6-3 and TRBJ2-7, with 8 bases lining up with TRBD1. With 6 bases clipped from V and 2 bases from J, the junction kept 9 bases outside the gene matches. The CDR3 totals 15 residues. Germline loops: CDR1 MNHEY, CDR2 SVGEGT.

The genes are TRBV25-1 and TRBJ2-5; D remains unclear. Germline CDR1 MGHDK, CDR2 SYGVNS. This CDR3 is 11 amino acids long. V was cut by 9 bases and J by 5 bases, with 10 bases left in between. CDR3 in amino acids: CASGIVETQYF. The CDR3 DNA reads TGTGCCAGTGGGATAGTCGAGACCCAGTACTTC.

The CDR3 coding sequence is TGCGCCAGCAGCTTGGGGCTAGCGCCCGACAATGAGCAGTTCTTC. Protein: CASSLGLAPDNEQFF. V and J are TRBV5-1 and TRBJ2-1; the D gene is possibly TRBD2 (6 bases). The CDR3 covers 15 residues. V lost 0 bases, J lost 5 bases, and 12 bases lay in between. From germline, CDR1 is SGHRS and CDR2 YFSETQ.

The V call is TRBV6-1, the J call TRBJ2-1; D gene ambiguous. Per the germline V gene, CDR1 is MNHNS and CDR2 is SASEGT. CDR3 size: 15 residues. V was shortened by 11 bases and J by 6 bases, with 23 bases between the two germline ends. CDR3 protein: CAGSRSLPPSNEQFF. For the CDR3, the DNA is TGTGCCGGCTCCAGGTCCCTACCCCCCTCCAATGAGCAGTTCTTC.